This note documents a single TCR beta chain sequence. There is no known antigen for this receptor. Germline is not matched at one junction end, which may reflect a read error. As encoded in the germline V gene, CDR1 is SNHLY while CDR2 is FYNNEI. The CDR3 holds 14 amino acids from the cysteine to the phenylalanine. Here the CDR3 DNA is all that survives: 42 bases in frame from base 1. In the prospective study, participants were about 18 to 100 years old, resided in about two dozen geographic areas of the United States, and were enrolled through a virtual design. In the prospective study, cohorts were assigned on the basis of participant-reported clinical history obtained from a screening survey and a study questionnaire. Recovered participants in ImmuneRACE Cohort 3 were defined by two consecutive negative NP/OP PCR tests, clearance by a healthcare professional, or resolution of symptoms. In the prospective study, whole blood, serum and a nasopharyngeal or oropharyngeal swab were collected from each participant by mobile phlebotomists. Additional blood draws and questionnaires over an approximately 2-month period could optionally be provided by prospective study participants. Before DNA extraction, blood samples from the prospective study were shipped at room temperature or frozen.

The data were taken from a study of blood T cell repertoires in COVID-19 (dated by TCRdb to the early 2020s). Notes on the research overall: The collaborator samples originated in the United States, Italy and Spain and spanned the acute and convalescent phases of COVID-19. The repertoires were made available in a free public database intended to serve as a resource for research on the immune response to SARS-CoV-2. Samples came from the ongoing ImmuneRACE study (first 160 participants) plus 1,254 subjects from 6 global collaborators. The prospective study material was composed of cDNA or gDNA derived from T cells, B-cell-depleted T cells, or PBMCs. Nearly every sample came with metadata listing a de-identified subject ID, COVID-19 status, age in years and sex. The dataset comprised deeply sampled blood TCRbeta repertoires from subjects exposed to, actively infected with, or recovered from COVID-19. Where available, HLA class I and class II types were obtained from metadata supplied by the sample provider rather than from assay-based typing. Study-wide findings and limitations: The quantity of clinical and demographic metadata differed by source and by participant and was supplied without curation.

The immunoSEQ Assay, a bias-controlled multiplex PCR, was used to amplify TCRbeta CDR3 regions from genomic DNA. The study's own analysis went as follows. Nucleated cell counts per sample were estimated from amplification of reference gene primers within the assay. To quantify the absolute abundance of each unique TCRbeta CDR3 rearrangement, sequence reads were collapsed and filtered. For each sample, productive Simpson clonality was calculated as the square root of Simpson's diversity index across productive rearrangements. TCRdb provides this immuneACCESS table in a form limited to in-frame rearrangements. Some clones are lacking; in checked studies, under half of them reflect an unresolved V gene, and why the rest are absent is not known. Clone size and V and J calls were adopted from that table, with D and trimming inferred from the DNA. The sample records roughly 520,000 clones, roughly 90% of which are singletons. Roughly 1.9% of the sample is held by the ten biggest clonotypes.

This TCR came from a woman in her forties who had recovered from COVID-19. The chain couples TRBV2 to TRBJ1-1; TRBD1 is a possible D gene, resting on 5 matching bases. Sequences were obtained from PBMCs or T cells enriched from blood (not recorded which). The CDR3 region reads CASREDRLNTEAFF. The DNA sequence is as follows: TGTGCCAGCAGGGAAGACAGACTGAACACTGAAGCTTTCTTT. The variable domain in full, with residues beyond the CDR3 obtained from the reference TRBV2 and TRBJ1-1 genes, is EPEVTQTPSHQVTQMGQEVILRCVPISNHLYFYWYRQILGQKVEFLVSFYNNEISEKSEIFDDQFSVERPDGSNFTLKIRSTKLEDSAMYFCASREDRLNTEAFFGQGTRLTVV.